The 28 T cell receptor beta chains presented below share a single source sample, sequenced in a study of spatial heterogeneity in lung cancer. MiXCR was run by TCRdb on the 5' RACE reads, yielding one entry per CDR3 protein. The sample contains about 23,000 distinct CDR3 sequences, 5% to 7% of which appear only once. This sample's time point: sample taken at primary tumor resection. These receptors' targets are unknown. Findings and limits, study-wide: Intratumoral expanded alpha and beta TCR counts were found to track tumor mutation counts.

Here the sequenced sample was lung tumor tissue, taken at surgery. These receptors were collected from a male donor with early-stage non-small cell lung cancer.

This clonotype has at least ten counts. In DNA form, the CDR3 reads TGCGCCAGCAGCCAAGGGGACAGGGGACCCTCTGGGGCCAACGTCCTGACTTTC. Translating it yields CASSQGDRGPSGANVLTF. The chain is built from TRBV4-3 and TRBJ2-6; TRBD1 agrees at 10 bases. The CDR3 is made up of 18 amino acids. V was pared by 1 base and J by 0 bases, with 3 bases of the junction left unmatched. Germline V gene sequence: CDR1 LGHNA, CDR2 YSLEER.

Notes on this clonotype: With a much larger clone just one base away, this may be a read error. The chain carries TRBV12-3 or TRBV12-4 and TRBJ2-2; D may be TRBD1 or TRBD2 (5 bases each). The CDR3 loop spans 14 amino acids. CDR3 in amino acids: CASSQDSHTGELLF. The CDR3 DNA reads as TGTGCCAGCAGTCAAGACAGCCACACCGGGGAGCTGCTTTTT.

This clonotype was observed many times. The V call is TRBV7-8, the J call TRBJ1-3; D is unresolved. V was pared by 3 bases and J by 0 bases, with 15 bases between. CDR3 size: 17 residues. Germline assignment: CDR1 SGHVS and CDR2 FQNEAQ. The CDR3 region has the DNA TGTGCCAGCAGCTTGCGGACGGCTTTAAGCTCTGGAAACACCATATATTTT. It codes for CASSLRTALSSGNTIYF. Complete variable domain (other parts from reference TRBV7-8 and TRBJ1-3): GAGVSQSPRYKVAKRGQDVALRCDPISGHVSLFWYQQALGQGPEFLTYFQNEAQLDKSGLPSDRFFAERPEGSVSTLKIQRTQQEDSAVYLCASSLRTALSSGNTIYFGEGSWLTVV.

This clonotype came up many times. The rearrangement links TRBV7-9 to TRBJ1-1; 7 nucleotides align to TRBD1. Germline trimming cut 5 bases from V and 2 bases from J; bases unmatched to any gene: 2. The CDR3 extends over 13 amino acids. CDR1 and CDR2 from the germline V gene are SEHNR and FQNEAQ (reference sequence). The CDR3 reads CASSRQGNTEAFF. In DNA, the CDR3 is TGTGCCAGCAGCAGACAGGGAAACACTGAAGCTTTCTTT.

The sample holds many counts of this clonotype. CDR3 loop: CASSLAGPGREQFF. The CDR3 coding sequence is TGTGCCAGCAGCTTAGCGGGGCCCGGTAGGGAGCAGTTCTTC. V gene TRBV7-8 combines with J gene TRBJ2-1, with D possibly TRBD1 on 5 matching bases. CDR3 length: 14 amino acids. Germline CDR1 SGHVS, CDR2 FQNEAQ. The V gene lost 0 bases and the J gene lost 10 bases, with 13 bases spanning the gap. The full variable domain, in which reference TRBV7-8 and TRBJ2-1 provide the parts outside the CDR3, is GAGVSQSPRYKVAKRGQDVALRCDPISGHVSLFWYQQALGQGPEFLTYFQNEAQLDKSGLPSDRFFAERPEGSVSTLKIQRTQQEDSAVYLCASSLAGPGREQFFGPGTRLTVL.

This clonotype counts as medium-sized. The CDR3 region is CASRGISNQPQHF. The CDR3, as DNA: TGTGCCAGCAGGGGTATAAGCAATCAGCCCCAGCATTTT. V and J are TRBV12-3 or TRBV12-4 and TRBJ1-5; D uncertain. Between the trimmed V and J ends, which lost 6 bases and 1 base, there was a span of 7 bases. The CDR3 extends over 13 amino acids.

This clonotype has ten or more counts. The chain combines TRBV6-6 with TRBJ2-3; D unclear. V lost 2 bases, J lost 9 bases, and 12 bases lay in between. The CDR3 is made up of 13 amino acids. Germline CDR1 reads MNHNY; CDR2 reads SVGAGI (reference sequence). The CDR3 sequence is CASSYLTVATQYF. The CDR3 DNA reads TGTGCCAGCAGTTACCTTACAGTGGCCACGCAGTATTTT.

This clonotype was detected ten times or more. The chain uses TRBV29-1 and TRBJ2-7, with 11 bases fitting TRBD2. Germline V gene lookup returns CDR1 SQVTM and CDR2 ANQGSEA. With 4 bases clipped from V and 1 base from J, the junction kept 3 bases outside the gene matches. This CDR3 has 14 residues. The chain's CDR3 is CSVATSGNSYEQYF. CDR3 sequence (DNA): TGCAGCGTTGCGACTAGCGGGAATTCCTACGAGCAGTACTTC.

This chain links TRBV20-1 with TRBJ2-7; TRBD1 matches at 8 bases. The CDR3 loop spans 11 amino acids. Per germline, CDR1 DFQATT and CDR2 SNEGSKA (reference sequence). The ends lost 6 bases at V and 5 bases at J; junction bases unmatched: 3. For the CDR3, the DNA is TGCAGTGCAAAGGACAGGGACGAGCAGTACTTC. This translates into CSAKDRDEQYF.

This clonotype was counted many times. The J gene is TRBJ2-5, the V gene TRBV27; TRBD2 aligns across 10 bases. This CDR3 has 14 residues. Germline values: CDR1 MNHEY, CDR2 SMNVEV (reference sequence). After removal of 2 bases from V and 3 bases from J, the junction contained 0 bases not matched to a gene. The CDR3 sequence is CASSLLAGEETQYF. CDR3 in DNA: TGTGCCAGCAGTTTACTAGCGGGGGAAGAGACCCAGTACTTC.

The sample holds a few counts of this clonotype. The chain couples TRBV20-1 to TRBJ1-1; D might be TRBD1 (6 bases). This CDR3 region has 15 residues. CDR1 is DFQATT and CDR2 is SNEGSKA in the germline V gene (reference sequence). V shed 0 bases and J shed 6 bases, with 17 bases lying between them. Written as DNA, the CDR3 is TGCAGTGCTAGAGATCCCGGGGGCAGGAAGGCTGAAGCTTTCTTT. This gives the protein CSARDPGGRKAEAFF.

Many counts were recorded for this clonotype. The chain employs TRBV6-5 and TRBJ1-6; D may be TRBD1 (5 bases). There are 12 residues in the CDR3. CDR1 is MNHEY and CDR2 is SVGAGI in the germline V gene. Trimming pared 8 bases from V and 6 bases from J, leaving 8 bases between. In DNA form, the CDR3 reads TGTGCCAGCGGGGGGATTAATTCACCCCTCCACTTT. This encodes CASGGINSPLHF.

The rearrangement joins TRBV18 to TRBJ2-7; D could derive from TRBD1 or TRBD2 (5 bases each). The V gene's germline CDR1 is KGHSH and CDR2 LQKENI. The CDR3 sequence is 13 residues long. V dropped 7 bases and J dropped 7 bases, with 17 bases sitting between them. The CDR3 region is CASWPSGSGEQYF. The CDR3 DNA is TGTGCCAGCTGGCCCTCGGGGTCAGGGGAGCAGTACTTC.

This clonotype was seen many times. The chain employs TRBV7-9 and TRBJ1-1; no clear D gene. Germline V gene sequence: CDR1 SEHNR, CDR2 FQNEAQ (reference sequence). V was clipped by 2 bases and J by 3 bases, with 4 bases between them. The CDR3 has 12 amino acids. DNA for the CDR3: TGTGCCAGCAGCTTAACGGACACTGAAGCTTTCTTT. As protein: CASSLTDTEAFF.

This rearrangement joins TRBV3-2 to TRBJ2-7; the table's D call TRBD1 went unverified against the DNA. TRBV3-2 corresponds to a pseudogene. This CDR3 is built from 16 residues. CDR3 DNA: TGTGCCAGCAGCCGCCAATTGAGGGACACCTCCTACGAGCAGTACTTC. This codes for CASSRQLRDTSYEQYF.

This clonotype has at least ten counts. V and J are TRBV6-1 and TRBJ1-5; D uncertain. With 6 bases removed from V and 4 bases from J, the gap between germline ends came to 10 bases. CDR1 is MNHNS, CDR2 SASEGT, per germline. This CDR3 comprises 13 residues. CDR3 region: CASRPGYNQPQHF. Written as DNA, the CDR3 is TGTGCCAGCAGACCGGGGTATAATCAGCCCCAGCATTTT.

This chain uses TRBV11-2 with TRBJ2-1; D is perhaps TRBD1 or TRBD2 (6 bases each). The CDR3 totals 17 residues. CDR1 and CDR2 (germline): SGHAT, FQNNGV. The germline V and J ends were trimmed by 3 bases and 0 bases, with 15 bases remaining between them. CDR3 in amino acids: CASSFSGGHGSYNEQFF. The CDR3 DNA sequence: TGTGCCAGCAGCTTTTCCGGGGGCCATGGCTCCTACAATGAGCAGTTCTTC.

This clonotype has ten or more counts. This rearrangement joins TRBV7-2 to TRBJ2-7; 14 bases align to TRBD2. Trimming cost V 5 bases and J 3 bases; bases outside gene matches: 12. The CDR3 contains 18 residues. Looked up from germline, CDR1 is SGHTA and CDR2 is FQGNSA. The CDR3 is CASSPFGGLAGALYEQYF. The CDR3 nucleotides are TGTGCCAGCAGCCCATTCGGGGGACTAGCGGGAGCCCTCTACGAGCAGTACTTC.

This clonotype was found many times. The rearrangement joins TRBV12-3 or TRBV12-4 to TRBJ2-7; D call uncertain. The CDR3 sequence is 12 residues long. V gave up 3 bases and J gave up 7 bases, with 10 bases separating them. CDR3 residues: CASSLAALEQYF. Written as DNA, the CDR3 is TGTGCCAGCAGTTTGGCGGCCCTTGAGCAGTACTTC.

Points on this clonotype: The junction does not match germline at one end; this may be a read error. The chain carries TRBV11-2 and TRBJ2-1; 7 bases agree with TRBD2. This CDR3 has 14 amino acids. CDR1 and CDR2 from the germline V gene are SGHAT and FQNNGV. In nucleotides, the CDR3 is TGTGCCAGCAGCCTAGAGCGGGGATACAATGAGCAGTTCTTC. Translating gives CASSLERGYNEQFF.

In its sample, this clonotype was seen many times. The J gene is TRBJ1-2, the V gene TRBV7-9; D uncertain. The CDR3 is 11 residues long. Between the trimmed V and J ends, which lost 1 base and 8 bases, there was a span of 5 bases. In germline, CDR1 is SEHNR, CDR2 FQNEAQ (reference sequence). CDR3 bases: TGTGCCAGCAGCTTAGAGGGAGGCTACACCTTC. Its translation is CASSLEGGYTF.

This clonotype was recorded many times. The V gene is TRBV20-1, the J gene TRBJ2-3; 10 bases line up with TRBD2. There are 14 residues in the CDR3. Germline CDR1 reads DFQATT; CDR2 reads SNEGSKA (reference sequence). The CDR3 DNA reads TGCAGCCCCGCCGGGACTAGCGCCACAGATACGCAGTATTTT. Residues: CSPAGTSATDTQYF.

This clonotype came up many times. Written as DNA, the CDR3 is TGTGCCAGCAGCTTGGGCGGGACACAAGGATTTGGGGCCAACGTCCTGACTTTC. This translates into CASSLGGTQGFGANVLTF. This chain uses TRBV5-5 with TRBJ2-6; D possibly matches TRBD1 or TRBD2 (6 bases each). CDR1 and CDR2 (germline): SGHKS, YYEKEE (reference sequence). V was pared by 0 bases and J by 3 bases, with 16 bases between. The CDR3 covers 18 residues.

By sample fraction, this clonotype is medium-sized (0.01 to 0.1%). The chain couples TRBV4-2 to TRBJ2-1; 11 nucleotides line up with TRBD2. The length of the CDR3 is 15 residues. The germline V gene encodes CDR1 LGHNA and CDR2 YNFKEQ. J was trimmed by 6 bases and V by 3 bases; bases with no gene match: 4. The CDR3 nucleotides read TGTGCCAGCAGCCACAGACTAGCGGGGTTCAATGAGCAGTTCTTC. It codes for CASSHRLAGFNEQFF.

Ten or more counts support this clonotype. The V gene is TRBV7-2, the J gene TRBJ2-6; the D is unclear. V was shortened by 2 bases and J by 2 bases, with 7 bases between the two germline ends. The CDR3 has 15 residues. Germline V gene lookup returns CDR1 SGHTA and CDR2 FQGNSA. The DNA for the CDR3 is TGTGCCAGCAGCTTACAAGGGACTGGGGCCAACGTCCTGACTTTC. It is translated as CASSLQGTGANVLTF.

This clonotype was picked up a small number of times. The chain links TRBV20-1 to TRBJ2-5; D not certain. CDR1 is DFQATT and CDR2 is SNEGSKA in the germline V gene (reference sequence). The CDR3 has 15 amino acids. Trimming shortened V by 1 base and J by 5 bases, and 17 bases separated the two germline ends. The CDR3 nucleotides are TGCAGTGCTAGAGCTAGGGCCCTTGTCTCGGAGACCCAGTACTTC. Encoded protein: CSARARALVSETQYF.

At least ten counts were recorded for this clonotype. This sequence joins TRBV20-1 and TRBJ2-5; TRBD1 aligns across 8 bases. The CDR3 has 12 amino acids. V lost 7 bases and J lost 2; bases outside the gene matches: 3. CDR1 is DFQATT and CDR2 is SNEGSKA in the germline V gene (reference sequence). The CDR3 region is CSEDRAQETQYF. CDR3 nucleotide sequence: TGCAGTGAGGACAGGGCGCAAGAGACCCAGTACTTC.

This clonotype was seen repeatedly, ten times or more. This chain links TRBV20-1 with TRBJ1-5; D is unclear. This CDR3 has 14 amino acids. Germline values: CDR1 DFQATT, CDR2 SNEGSKA (reference sequence). The V end lost 1 base, the J end lost 0 bases, and 7 bases lay between the germline ends. The CDR3 nucleotides are TGCAGTGCTAGAGGGGCGGATAGCAATCAGCCCCAGCATTTT. It is translated as CSARGADSNQPQHF.